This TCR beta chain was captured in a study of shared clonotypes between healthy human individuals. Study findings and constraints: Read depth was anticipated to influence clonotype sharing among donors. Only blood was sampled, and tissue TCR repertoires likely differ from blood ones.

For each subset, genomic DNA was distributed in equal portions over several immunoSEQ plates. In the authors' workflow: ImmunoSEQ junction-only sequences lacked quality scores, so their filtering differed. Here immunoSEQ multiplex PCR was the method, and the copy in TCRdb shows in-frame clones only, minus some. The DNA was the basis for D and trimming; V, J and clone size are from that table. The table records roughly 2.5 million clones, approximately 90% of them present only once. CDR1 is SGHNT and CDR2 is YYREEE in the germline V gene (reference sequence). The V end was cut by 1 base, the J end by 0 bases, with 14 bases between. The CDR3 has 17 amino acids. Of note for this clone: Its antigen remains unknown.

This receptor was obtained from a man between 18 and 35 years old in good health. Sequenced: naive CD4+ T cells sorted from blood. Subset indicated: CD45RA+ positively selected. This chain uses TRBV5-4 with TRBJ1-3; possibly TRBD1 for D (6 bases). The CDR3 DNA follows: TGTGCCAGCAGCTTGTTTCCGAGGGGGGCCTCTGGAAACACCATATATTTT. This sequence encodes CASSLFPRGASGNTIYF.